This TCR beta chain was profiled in a study of Tregs in tolerant kidney transplant recipients. This CDR3 has 14 amino acids. The V gene's germline CDR1 is SGHTA and CDR2 FQGNSA. Trimming took 6 bases from V and 4 from J; bases not matched to a gene: 8. Study-wide results and limits: Biological reproducibility was not directly addressed in this study. In tolerant patients, donor-specific Tregs outgrew total Tregs, suggesting antigen-driven expansion.

Mixed chimerism was transient after nonmyeloablative marrow transplants from related graft donors. CD4+CD25+CD127- Tregs, CD4+CD25- non-Tregs, CD4 and CD8 cells were sorted. Comments on this clone: What it binds is unknown. Sequencing ends 3 residues short of the CDR3 end; the germline J gene provides the rest.

The repertoire was sequenced with immunoSEQ multiplex PCR; TCRdb's copy has only in-frame clones and lacks some. The sample table includes about 15,000 clones. The rearrangement joins TRBV7-2 to TRBJ2-7, with 8 bases that match TRBD1. Sequences were derived from CD4+ T cells from blood (PBMCs), sampled 12 months after the transplant. The receptor comes from a human patient who received a combined kidney and bone marrow transplant. Some T cells could come from the graft donor. CDR3 DNA (partial): TGTGCCAGCAGTGGAGGGCAGGGGGCTTACGAG. It specifies CASSGGQGAYE. The whole CDR3 region reads CASSGGQGAYEQYF.